The subject of this entry is one T cell receptor beta chain. What antigen it recognizes has not been identified. Base qualities were left out, and no much larger clone turns up one base away. Looking up the germline V gene yields CDR1 MNHNS and CDR2 SASEGT. The CDR3 spans 14 residues, from the cysteine through the phenylalanine. Only the CDR3 portion is preserved as DNA: 42 bases, with reading frame beginning at the first base. The V and J ends are trimmed by 1 base and 5 bases, leaving 11 bases between them. This entry comes from a study of blood T cell repertoires in COVID-19 (TCRdb year 2020). About the study as a whole: Samples covering the acute and convalescent phases of COVID-19 were provided by collaborators in the United States, Italy and Spain. Nearly every sample came with metadata listing a de-identified subject ID, COVID-19 status, age in years and sex. Where available, HLA class I and class II types were taken from metadata supplied by the sample provider and were not determined by assay-based typing. A freely available public database, intended as a resource for researchers studying the immune response to SARS-CoV-2, is where the repertoires were released. The dataset comprised deeply sampled blood TCRbeta repertoires from subjects exposed to, actively infected with, or recovered from COVID-19. The samples were drawn from two sources: the first 160 participants of the ongoing ImmuneRACE study, and over 950 subjects contributed by 6 global collaborators. The material from the prospective study consisted of cDNA or gDNA derived from T cells, B-cell-depleted T cells, or PBMCs. Beyond this particular receptor, the publication reports: The amount of clinical and demographic metadata varied by source and participant and was provided uncurated.

Enrolling through a virtual design, the prospective study's participants ranged in age from roughly 18 to 90 years and lived across 24 United States geographic areas. In the prospective study, participants were assigned to cohorts based on the clinical history participants reported in a screening survey and a study questionnaire. Recovered participants in ImmuneRACE Cohort 3 were defined by two consecutive negative NP/OP PCR tests, clearance by a healthcare professional, or resolution of symptoms. In the prospective study, whole blood, serum and a nasopharyngeal or oropharyngeal swab were collected from each participant by mobile phlebotomists. Over a roughly 2-month period, participants in the prospective study had the option of providing additional blood draws and questionnaires. Prospective study blood samples were shipped either frozen or at room temperature before DNA extraction. TCRbeta CDR3 regions were amplified from genomic DNA using the immunoSEQ Assay, a bias-controlled multiplex PCR. The authors processed their data as follows. The number of nucleated cells in each sample was estimated by amplification of reference gene primers within the assay. Sequence reads were collapsed and filtered to measure the absolute abundance of every unique TCRbeta CDR3 rearrangement. Productive Simpson clonality was computed per sample as the square root of Simpson's diversity index over productive rearrangements. Entries here come from immuneACCESS through TCRdb and include only in-frame sequences with V and J called. Some clones fail to appear in such tables; in the studies checked, an unresolved V gene covers under half of the shortfall, and the cause of the remainder is unknown. From that table come the V and J calls and clone size; the DNA was used to work out D and trimming. This sample holds more than 350,000 clones; 85% to 90% were observed only once. 0.95% to 1.1% of the sample is held by the ten biggest clonotypes.

The chain employs TRBV6-1 and TRBJ1-2, with a weak D call of TRBD1 (5 bases match). Material: PBMCs or T cells enriched from blood (not recorded which). This TCR derives from a man between 18 and 35 years old who had recovered from COVID-19. The CDR3 in this case is CASSEVWQGYGYTF. The nucleotides read TGTGCCAGCAGTGAAGTTTGGCAGGGATATGGCTACACCTTC.